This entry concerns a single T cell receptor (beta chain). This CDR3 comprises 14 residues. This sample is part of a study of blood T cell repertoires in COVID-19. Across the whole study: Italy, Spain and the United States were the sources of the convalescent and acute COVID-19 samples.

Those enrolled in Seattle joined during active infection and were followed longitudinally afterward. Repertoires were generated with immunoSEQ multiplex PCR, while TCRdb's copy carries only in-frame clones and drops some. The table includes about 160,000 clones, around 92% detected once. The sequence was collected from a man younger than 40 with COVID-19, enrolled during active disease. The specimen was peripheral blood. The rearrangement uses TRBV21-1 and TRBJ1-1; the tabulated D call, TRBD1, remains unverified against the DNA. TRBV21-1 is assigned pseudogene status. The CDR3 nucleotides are TGTGCCAGCAGGCACAGGGGCCGGAACACTGAAGCTTTCTTT. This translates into CASRHRGRNTEAFF.